What follows describes a single TCR beta chain. The antigen is unknown. A much more abundant neighbour one base away suggests this may be a read error. The data stem from a study of prognosis after radiotherapy for stage I lung cancer. Study summary: Whereas twelve patients had adenocarcinoma, squamous cell carcinoma was the tumor in 6 or 7. Study-wide points: Shannon entropy after stereotactic body radiation therapy was lower in patients who developed distant metastases. Patients' TRBV and TRBJ gene usage reportedly differed by presence or absence of metastases.

CDR3 of TCR beta was amplified from genomic DNA via a two-round multiplex PCR. Primers were specific to each TRBV and TRBJ gene in first-round PCR. Universal primers drove the second round of PCR amplification. One entry per CDR3 protein results from TCRdb running MiXCR on the multiplex PCR reads. The sample consists of more than 30,000 distinct CDR3 sequences, 32% of them appearing once. Trimming pared 3 bases from V and 1 base from J, leaving 11 bases between. Germline loops: CDR1 SGHTA, CDR2 FQGNSA. The CDR3 runs 15 residues. The chain combines TRBV7-2 with TRBJ2-3, with D tentatively TRBD1 (5 bases). This TCR was sampled from a donor over 45 with non-small cell lung cancer. Here the sequenced sample was PBMCs, taken before or after stereotactic body radiation therapy (not recorded which). CDR3 nucleotides: TGTGCCAGCAGCTTGAAGACCAGGGGCACAGATACGCAGTATTTT. This gives the protein CASSLKTRGTDTQYF.